This T cell receptor beta chain emerged from a study of cytotoxic CD8 clonotypes in ibrutinib-treated CLL. Trimming took 6 bases from V and 3 from J, leaving 18 bases between them. CDR3 length: 15 residues. In germline, CDR1 is MNHEY, CDR2 SVGAGI. Libraries of TCR beta were made from roughly 2.2 micrograms of genomic DNA that came from cryopreserved PBMCs. Sequencing used immunoSEQ multiplex PCR; TCRdb keeps in-frame clones, though not all of them. The table has some 130,000 clones, 70% to 90% seen once. The input for sequencing was PBMCs, taken after 24 months of ibrutinib treatment. The clonotype was recovered from a human donor with chronic lymphocytic leukemia. The V call is TRBV6-5, the J call TRBJ2-7; tentatively, D is TRBD1 (5 bases). The CDR3 DNA reads as TGTGCCAGCAGGGACCCCTCGGACAACTACTACGAGCAGTACTTC. The encoded protein is CASRDPSDNYYEQYF.